This entry lists 3 T cell receptor beta chains sequenced from one sample in a study of blood T cells in healthy people across ages. Together with a sample-barcoded 5' primer, a J-beta primer mix was included in a second PCR lasting 7 to 11 cycles. TCRdb processed the 5' RACE reads anew with MiXCR; each CDR3 protein has one entry. The profile shows roughly 1 million distinct CDR3 sequences, approximately 25% of them singletons. The data were also submitted as part of a second study, on T cells of mothers and their children.

The sequenced sample was blood. The receptors derive from a girl aged 2-10 years in good health.

V usage is TRBV27 and J usage is TRBJ2-7; 8 bases agree with TRBD1. This CDR3 is built from 17 residues. The germline V gene has CDR1 MNHEY and CDR2 SMNVEV (reference sequence). J gave up 4 bases and V 8 bases, and 19 bases lay outside the gene matches. CDR3 sequence reads: CASQSLERRDRGYEQYF. The DNA of the CDR3 is TGTGCCAGCCAATCACTGGAACGCCGCGACAGGGGTTACGAGCAGTACTTC.

The chain joins TRBV29-1 to TRBJ2-4; 9 bases align to TRBD1. V lost 7 bases to trimming and J lost 7 bases; unmatched junction nucleotides: 5. The CDR3 consists of 12 residues. The germline gives CDR1 SQVTM, CDR2 ANQGSEA. CDR3 DNA: TGCAGCGACAGGGGGCTGGGTAACATTCAGTACTTC. Its protein is CSDRGLGNIQYF. Based on the CDR3 plus reference TRBV29-1 and TRBJ2-4, the full variable domain is SAVISQKPSRDICQRGTSLTIQCQVDSQVTMMFWYRQQPGQSLTLIATANQGSEATYESGFVIDKFPISRPNLTFSTLTVSNMSPEDSSIYLCSDRGLGNIQYFGAGTRLSVL.

Only a few counts were recorded for this clonotype. Germline is not matched at one junction end, which may reflect a read error. The CDR3 protein is CACSLLADTQYF. The DNA of the CDR3 is TGTGCCTGCAGCTTACTCGCAGATACGCAGTATTTT. V gene TRBV7-6 combines with J gene TRBJ2-3; D remains unclear. Germline V CDR1 and CDR2: SGHVS, FNYEAQ. This CDR3 comprises 12 residues.